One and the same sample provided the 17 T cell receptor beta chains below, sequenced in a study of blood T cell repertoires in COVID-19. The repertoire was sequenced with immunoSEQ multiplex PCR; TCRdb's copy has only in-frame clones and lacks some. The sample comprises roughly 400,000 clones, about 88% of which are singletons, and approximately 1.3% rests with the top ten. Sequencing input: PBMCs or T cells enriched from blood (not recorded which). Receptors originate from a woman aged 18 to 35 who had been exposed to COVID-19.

The CDR3 DNA reads as TGTGCCAGCAACTTATGGGCCAGCGGCGAGCAGTACTTC. This sequence encodes CASNLWASGEQYF. This rearrangement joins TRBV28 to TRBJ2-7, with TRBD2 as a possible D gene (5 bases). The CDR3 totals 13 residues. The V gene lost 7 bases and the J gene lost 6 bases, with 16 bases spanning the gap. CDR1 and CDR2 from the germline V gene are MDHEN and SYDVKM.

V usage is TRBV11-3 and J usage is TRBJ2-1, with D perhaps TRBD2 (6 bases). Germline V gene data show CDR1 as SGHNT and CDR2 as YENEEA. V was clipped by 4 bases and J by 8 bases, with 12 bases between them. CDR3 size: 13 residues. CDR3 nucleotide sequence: TGTGCCAGCAGCTCCTGGGGGGACGATGAGCAGTTCTTC. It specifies CASSSWGDDEQFF. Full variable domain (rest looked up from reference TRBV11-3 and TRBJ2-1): EAGVVQSPRYKIIEKKQPVAFWCNPISGHNTLYWYLQNLGQGPELLIRYENEEAVDDSQLPKDRFSAERLKGVDSTLKIQPAELGDSAVYLCASSSWGDDEQFFGPGTRLTVL.

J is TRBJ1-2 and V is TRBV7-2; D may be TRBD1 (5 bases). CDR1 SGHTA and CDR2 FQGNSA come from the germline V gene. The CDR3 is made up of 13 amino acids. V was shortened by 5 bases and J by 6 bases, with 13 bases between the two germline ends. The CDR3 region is CASSQTRVDGYTF. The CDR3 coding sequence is TGTGCCAGCAGCCAAACCAGGGTAGATGGCTACACCTTC.

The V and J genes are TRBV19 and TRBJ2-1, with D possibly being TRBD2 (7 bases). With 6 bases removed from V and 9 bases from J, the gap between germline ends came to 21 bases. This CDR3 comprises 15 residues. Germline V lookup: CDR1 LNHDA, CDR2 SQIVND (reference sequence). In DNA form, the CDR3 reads TGTGCCAGTAGCCGGGGGGCGGGAGTAAGGGGTGAGCAGTTCTTC. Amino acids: CASSRGAGVRGEQFF. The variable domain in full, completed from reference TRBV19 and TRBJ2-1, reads DGGITQSPKYLFRKEGQNVTLSCEQNLNHDAMYWYRQDPGQGLRLIYYSQIVNDFQKGDIAEGYSVSREKKESFPLTVTSAQKNPTAFYLCASSRGAGVRGEQFFGPGTRLTVL.

CDR3: CASSHREKLFF. The DNA for the CDR3 is TGCGCCAGCAGCCACAGGGAAAAACTGTTTTTT. The chain couples TRBV4-3 to TRBJ1-4; D gene uncertain. The germline CDR1 and CDR2 sequences are LGHNA and YSLEER. The CDR3 is 11 amino acids. Trimming shortened V by 3 bases and J by 8 bases, and 4 bases separated the two germline ends.

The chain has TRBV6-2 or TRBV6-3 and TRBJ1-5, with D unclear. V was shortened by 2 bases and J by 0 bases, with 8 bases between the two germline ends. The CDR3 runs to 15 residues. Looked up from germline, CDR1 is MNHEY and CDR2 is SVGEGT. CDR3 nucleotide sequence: TGTGCCAGCAGTTACCGAGGGAGTAGCAATCAGCCCCAGCATTTT. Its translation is CASSYRGSSNQPQHF.

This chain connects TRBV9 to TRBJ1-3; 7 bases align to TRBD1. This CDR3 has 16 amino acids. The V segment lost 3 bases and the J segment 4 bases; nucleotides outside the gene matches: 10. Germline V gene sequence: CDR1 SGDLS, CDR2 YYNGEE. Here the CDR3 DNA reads TGTGCCAGCAGCGGTTTAGACAGGGTGCTCGGAAACACCATATATTTT. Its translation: CASSGLDRVLGNTIYF.

CDR3 in amino acids: CASSQDTARGEQYF. In DNA, the CDR3 is TGCGCCAGCAGCCAAGATACTGCCAGAGGAGAGCAGTACTTC. The chain combines TRBV4-1 with TRBJ2-7; D gene uncertain. In germline, CDR1 is MGHRA, CDR2 YSYEKL. The CDR3 is made up of 14 amino acids. V was clipped by 0 bases and J by 7 bases, with 13 bases between them.

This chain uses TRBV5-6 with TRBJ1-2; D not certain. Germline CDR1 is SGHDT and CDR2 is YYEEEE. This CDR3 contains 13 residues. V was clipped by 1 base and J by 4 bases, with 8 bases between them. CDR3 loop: CASSLRPGYGYTF. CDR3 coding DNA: TGTGCCAGCAGCTTGCGCCCAGGCTATGGCTACACCTTC.

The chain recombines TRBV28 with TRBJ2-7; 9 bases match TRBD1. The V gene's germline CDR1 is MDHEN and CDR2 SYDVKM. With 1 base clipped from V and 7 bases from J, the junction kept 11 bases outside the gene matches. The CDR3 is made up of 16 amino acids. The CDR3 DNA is TGTGCCAGCAGTTTATATGGTGTAGGGACAGGGAAAGAGCAGTACTTC. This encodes CASSLYGVGTGKEQYF.

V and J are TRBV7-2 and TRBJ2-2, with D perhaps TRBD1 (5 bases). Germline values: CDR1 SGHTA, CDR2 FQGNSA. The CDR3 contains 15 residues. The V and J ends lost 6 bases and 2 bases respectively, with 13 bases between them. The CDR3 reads CASRVQETNTGELFF. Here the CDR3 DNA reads TGTGCCAGCAGAGTACAGGAAACCAACACCGGGGAGCTGTTTTTT.

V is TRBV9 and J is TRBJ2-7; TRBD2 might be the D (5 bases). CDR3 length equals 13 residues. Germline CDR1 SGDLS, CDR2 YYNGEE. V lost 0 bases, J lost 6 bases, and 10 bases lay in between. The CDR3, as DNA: TGTGCCAGCAGCGTAGGGGATGGAGGCGAGCAGTACTTC. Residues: CASSVGDGGEQYF.

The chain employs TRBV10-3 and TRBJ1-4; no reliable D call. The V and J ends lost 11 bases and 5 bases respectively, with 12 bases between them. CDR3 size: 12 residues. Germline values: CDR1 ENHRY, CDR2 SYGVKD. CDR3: CAVSGPNEKLFF. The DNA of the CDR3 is TGTGCCGTCTCAGGTCCCAATGAAAAACTGTTTTTT.

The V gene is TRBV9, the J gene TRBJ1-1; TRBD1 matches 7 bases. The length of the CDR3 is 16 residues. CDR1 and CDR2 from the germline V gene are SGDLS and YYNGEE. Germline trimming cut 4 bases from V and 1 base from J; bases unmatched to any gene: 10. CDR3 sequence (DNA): TGTGCCAGCAGCTCGACCGGGACAGCTACGAACACTGAAGCTTTCTTT. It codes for CASSSTGTATNTEAFF.

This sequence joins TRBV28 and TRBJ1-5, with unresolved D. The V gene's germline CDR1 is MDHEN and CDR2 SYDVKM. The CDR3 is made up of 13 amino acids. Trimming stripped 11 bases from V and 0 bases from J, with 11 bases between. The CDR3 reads CADSEFSNQPQHF. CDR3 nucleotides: TGTGCCGACTCAGAGTTTAGCAATCAGCCCCAGCATTTT.

The DNA of the CDR3 is TGTGCCAGCAGCTCAGGGACAGGCGGGGGCTATGGCTACACCTTC. It translates to CASSSGTGGGYGYTF. This chain links TRBV7-9 with TRBJ1-2; 8 nucleotides align to TRBD1. The junction had 8 bases not matched to a gene; V was cut back by 4 bases and J by 4 bases. The CDR3 has 15 residues. From germline, CDR1 is SEHNR and CDR2 FQNEAQ (reference sequence). The full variable domain, with the rest looked up from reference TRBV7-9 and TRBJ1-2, is DTGVSQNPRHKITKRGQNVTFRCDPISEHNRLYWYRQTLGQGPEFLTYFQNEAQLEKSRLLSDRFSAERPKGSFSTLEIQRTEQGDSAMYLCASSSGTGGGYGYTFGSGTRLTVV.

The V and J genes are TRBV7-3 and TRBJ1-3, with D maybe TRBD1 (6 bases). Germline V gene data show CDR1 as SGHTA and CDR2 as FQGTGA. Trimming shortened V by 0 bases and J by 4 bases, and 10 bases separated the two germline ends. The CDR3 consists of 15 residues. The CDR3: CASSLTDRAGNTIYF. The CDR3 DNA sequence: TGTGCCAGCAGCTTAACGGACAGAGCCGGAAACACCATATATTTT. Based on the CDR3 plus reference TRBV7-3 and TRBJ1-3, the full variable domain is GAGVSQTPSNKVTEKGKYVELRCDPISGHTALYWYRQSLGQGPEFLIYFQGTGAADDSGLPNDRFFAVRPEGSVSTLKIQRTERGDSAVYLCASSLTDRAGNTIYFGEGSWLTVV.